This TCR beta chain was identified during a study of T cells after yellow fever vaccination. Study-level background: SMART-Seq v4 Ultra Low Input prepared the low-cell-number fractions. Study-level results: Researchers cautioned that FACS-sorted repertoires could harbor abundant clonotypes contaminating from the bulk population. Once the booster was given, most primary-vaccination clones reappeared, at over 95% for CD4 and roughly 85% for CD8.

About this clonotype: Its specificity is unknown.

From the 5' RACE reads, TCRdb called clonotypes with MiXCR, one entry per CDR3 protein. The table lists roughly 330,000 distinct CDR3 sequences, approximately 7% of them singletons. Germline V lookup: CDR1 SGHKS, CDR2 YYEKEE (reference sequence). This CDR3 spans 18 amino acids. The ends were cut back, 3 bases at V and 0 bases at J, with 16 bases in the middle. This TCR was sampled from a man between 18 and 35 years old who received the YFV17D yellow fever vaccine. The input for sequencing was PBMCs, taken about 41 days after the first yellow fever vaccination. The rearrangement uses TRBV5-5 and TRBJ2-6, with unresolved D. The CDR3 protein is CASSSPRWSVSGANVLTF. Here the CDR3 DNA reads TGTGCCAGCAGCTCTCCTCGATGGTCCGTCTCTGGGGCCAACGTCCTGACTTTC.